Listed below are T cell receptor beta chains from one sample, sequenced in a study of shared clonotypes between healthy human individuals. Generated by immunoSEQ multiplex PCR, the TCRdb table keeps only in-frame clones and is missing some. The repertoire holds about 700,000 clones, with 92% as singletons. Sequencing used naive CD8+ T cells sorted from blood. The receptors were gathered from a man under 40 in good health. CDR3s include the opening cysteine and the closing phenylalanine or tryptophan. The D gene is left open where the match is weak. Clone size is given for some rows only: seen once, a few or many times, or a class if the clone is expanded.

J: TRBJ2-7; D: NA; size: NA; V: TRBV28; DNA: TGTGCCAGTCGGGTAGTCCAGCCAGGCTCCTACGAGCAGTACTTC; CDR3: CASRVVQPGSYEQYF
J: TRBJ2-3; D: TRBD1; size: NA; V: TRBV6-1; DNA: TGTGCCAGCAGTGAGGGACAGTGGAAAACAGATACGCAGTATTTT; CDR3: CASSEGQWKTDTQYF
J: TRBJ2-3; D: TRBD2; size: NA; V: TRBV2; DNA: TGTGCCGTGACCAGCGGGAGCGGGGCAGATACGCAGTATTTT; CDR3: CAVTSGSGADTQYF
J: TRBJ1-1; D: NA; size: once; V: TRBV2; DNA: TGTGCCAGCAGTGAAATTGGGTTATTGAACACTGAAGCTTTCTTT; CDR3: CASSEIGLLNTEAFF
J: TRBJ2-7; D: NA; size: NA; V: TRBV5-4; DNA: TGTGCCAGCAGCTTGGACAGGGACGAGCAGTACTTC; CDR3: CASSLDRDEQYF
J: TRBJ2-7; D: TRBD1; size: few; V: TRBV19; DNA: TGTGCCAGCCAGCCGGGACAGAGCTACGAGCAGTACTTC; CDR3: CASQPGQSYEQYF
J: TRBJ2-5; D: NA; size: once; V: TRBV7-9; DNA: TGTGCCAGCAGACCAGGGGGGAGAGAAGAGACCCAGTACTTC; CDR3: CASRPGGREETQYF
J: TRBJ2-1; D: NA; size: NA; V: TRBV27; DNA: TGTGCCAGCAGTTTACAACTAGTAAAGGAGCAGTTCTTC; CDR3: CASSLQLVKEQFF
J: TRBJ2-1; D: TRBD2; size: NA; V: TRBV7-8; DNA: TGTGCCAGCAGCTTAACTAGCGGGGGATACAATGAGCAGTTCTTC; CDR3: CASSLTSGGYNEQFF
J: TRBJ1-2; D: NA; size: few; V: TRBV29-1; DNA: TGCAGCGTTGATCCAGGGTTCGACTATGGCTACACCTTC; CDR3: CSVDPGFDYGYTF
J: TRBJ2-1; D: NA; size: NA; V: TRBV27; DNA: TGTGCCAGCACCAAACTAGGGGATTACAATGAGCAGTTCTTC; CDR3: CASTKLGDYNEQFF
J: TRBJ2-7; D: NA; size: NA; V: TRBV18; DNA: TGTGCCAGCTCACCGGGCGGTTACGAGCAGTACTTC; CDR3: CASSPGGYEQYF
J: TRBJ2-1; D: NA; size: NA; V: TRBV6-1; DNA: TGTGCCAGCAGTGAAAAGTATTACAATGAGCAGTTCTTC; CDR3: CASSEKYYNEQFF
J: TRBJ2-1; D: TRBD2; size: NA; V: TRBV9; DNA: TGTGCCAGCAGCCCTTCGGGTAGCGGGATCCCCTACAATGAGCAGTTCTTC; CDR3: CASSPSGSGIPYNEQFF
J: TRBJ2-7; D: NA; size: NA; V: TRBV27; DNA: TGTGCCAGCAGTTTATTGGGGGACTCGGCGGGCGAGCAGTACTTC; CDR3: CASSLLGDSAGEQYF
J: TRBJ1-3; D: NA; size: few; V: TRBV10-3; DNA: TGTGCCACCCAGGGTTCCGGAAACACCATATATTTT; CDR3: CATQGSGNTIYF
J: TRBJ2-3; D: NA; size: NA; V: TRBV28; DNA: TGTGCCAGCAGTTTGGGAACAGGCCGCACAGATACGCAGTATTTT; CDR3: CASSLGTGRTDTQYF
J: TRBJ2-1; D: NA; size: NA; V: TRBV7-6; DNA: TGTGCCAGCAGCTTCGGTAGCTCCTACAATGAGCAGTTCTTC; CDR3: CASSFGSSYNEQFF
J: TRBJ1-1; D: NA; size: once; V: TRBV29-1; DNA: TGCAGCGCCGTGACAGGAGACACTGAAGCTTTCTTT; CDR3: CSAVTGDTEAFF
J: TRBJ2-7; D: TRBD2; size: NA; V: TRBV5-1; DNA: TGCGCCAGCAGCCTACCCCTAGCGGGAGGGCCGTGGGAGCAGTACTTC; CDR3: CASSLPLAGGPWEQYF
J: TRBJ1-5; D: TRBD1; size: NA; V: TRBV4-1; DNA: TGCGCCAGCAGCCAAGGGGAGACAGGGAGTCCCCAGCATTTT; CDR3: CASSQGETGSPQHF
J: TRBJ2-3; D: NA; size: NA; V: TRBV27; DNA: TGTGCCAGCAGTTCCGGGACTCCACTTCTCACAGATACGCAGTATTTT; CDR3: CASSSGTPLLTDTQYF
J: TRBJ2-5; D: NA; size: NA; V: TRBV4-1; DNA: TGCGCCAGCAGCCAAGATAGTAGGGGGTCGGAGACCCAGTACTTC; CDR3: CASSQDSRGSETQYF
J: TRBJ2-7; D: NA; size: NA; V: TRBV10-2; DNA: TGCGCCAGCAGTGAGTTGGCAGGGAGCCTCTACGAGCAGTACTTC; CDR3: CASSELAGSLYEQYF
J: TRBJ2-6; D: NA; size: NA; V: TRBV12-1; DNA: TGTGCCAGCAGCTTTCAGTCTGGGGCCAACGTCCTGACTTTC; CDR3: CASSFQSGANVLTF
J: TRBJ1-4; D: TRBD1; size: NA; V: TRBV7-9; DNA: TGTGCCAGCAGCTTAAGCTCCGCCGGGACAGATCTTGAAAAACTGTTTTTT; CDR3: CASSLSSAGTDLEKLFF
J: TRBJ1-2; D: TRBD1; size: NA; V: TRBV7-9; DNA: TGTGCCAGCAGTCCTGGACAGGGGACCTATGGCTACACCTTC; CDR3: CASSPGQGTYGYTF
J: TRBJ2-2; D: NA; size: once; V: TRBV30; DNA: TGTGCCTGGAGTTTCCTTGGCCCCGGGGAGCTGTTTTTT; CDR3: CAWSFLGPGELFF
J: TRBJ1-5; D: NA; size: once; V: TRBV7-9; DNA: TGTGCCAGCAGCTTGGGAGGGGTTTCCAATAATCAGCCCCAGCATTTT; CDR3: CASSLGGVSNNQPQHF
J: TRBJ2-1; D: NA; size: NA; V: TRBV27; DNA: TGTGCCAGCAGTTTAGGTGGGGTCTACAATGAGCAGTTCTTC; CDR3: CASSLGGVYNEQFF
J: TRBJ2-6; D: TRBD2; size: NA; V: TRBV5-1; DNA: TGCGCCAGCAGCTTAGGGACTAGCGTTTACTCTGGGGCCAACGTCCTGACTTTC; CDR3: CASSLGTSVYSGANVLTF
J: TRBJ2-7; D: TRBD1; size: NA; V: TRBV7-8; DNA: TGTGCCAGCAGCCCAAGAACTTCTGGGGACAGGTTCTACGAGCAGTACTTC; CDR3: CASSPRTSGDRFYEQYF
J: TRBJ2-1; D: TRBD1; size: NA; V: TRBV2; DNA: TGTGCCAGCAGAACACTACAGGGGGCCTACAATGAGCAGTTCTTC; CDR3: CASRTLQGAYNEQFF
J: TRBJ1-2; D: NA; size: NA; V: TRBV28; DNA: TGTGCCAGCAGTTTACAGGGGACCTACTATGGCTACACCTTC; CDR3: CASSLQGTYYGYTF
J: TRBJ2-5; D: NA; size: NA; V: TRBV14; DNA: TGTGCCAGCAGCCAAGTAAGACAGGACCAAGAGACCCAGTACTTC; CDR3: CASSQVRQDQETQYF
J: TRBJ2-1; D: NA; size: NA; V: TRBV7-2; DNA: TGTGCCAGCAGCTCTCTGGGGGATGAGCAGTTCTTC; CDR3: CASSSLGDEQFF
J: TRBJ2-7; D: TRBD1; size: few; V: TRBV29-1; DNA: TGCAGCGTGACAGGGGACCCCTACGAGCAGTACTTC; CDR3: CSVTGDPYEQYF
J: TRBJ1-1; D: TRBD1; size: once; V: TRBV28; DNA: TGTGCCAGCAGCCTAGAGGGACAGGGGAAATTGGACACTGAAGCTTTCTTT; CDR3: CASSLEGQGKLDTEAFF
J: TRBJ1-2; D: NA; size: NA; V: TRBV6-1; DNA: TGTGCCAGCAGTGAGGACTTTTATGGCTACACCTTC; CDR3: CASSEDFYGYTF
J: TRBJ1-5; D: NA; size: NA; V: TRBV4-1; DNA: TGCGCCAGCAGCCAAGATCAGGGATATGCCCAGCATTTT; CDR3: CASSQDQGYAQHF
J: TRBJ1-2; D: TRBD1; size: NA; V: TRBV6-4; DNA: TGTGCCAGCAGTGACGACAGGGGAAGGTATGGCTACACCTTC; CDR3: CASSDDRGRYGYTF
J: TRBJ2-6; D: NA; size: NA; V: TRBV19; DNA: TGTGCCAGTAGTATACAAGACTCTGGGGCCAACGTCCTGACTTTC; CDR3: CASSIQDSGANVLTF
J: TRBJ2-1; D: TRBD2; size: NA; V: TRBV10-3; DNA: TGTGCCACAAAGCGGGAGCATCGGATGGATGAGCAGTTCTTC; CDR3: CATKREHRMDEQFF
J: TRBJ1-1; D: NA; size: NA; V: TRBV7-9; DNA: TGTGCCAGCTCCCTTCGGGACAATCAGGCTGAAGCTTTCTTT; CDR3: CASSLRDNQAEAFF
J: TRBJ2-2; D: NA; size: few; V: TRBV9; DNA: TGTGCCAGCAGCGTATCAAGGGCCTACACCGGGGAGCTGTTTTTT; CDR3: CASSVSRAYTGELFF
J: TRBJ2-7; D: TRBD2; size: NA; V: TRBV25-1; DNA: TGTGCCAGCAGTGGCCGAGCGGGAGTTGGGTACGAGCAGTACTTC; CDR3: CASSGRAGVGYEQYF
J: TRBJ2-1; D: NA; size: NA; V: TRBV13; DNA: TGTGCCAGCAGCCCCTACTACAGCTCCTACAATGAGCAGTTCTTC; CDR3: CASSPYYSSYNEQFF
J: TRBJ1-2; D: NA; size: NA; V: TRBV28; DNA: TGTGCCAGCAGTTCCCACCTCCAGACAGGCGTTTTTAGCTATGGCTACACCTTC; CDR3: CASSSHLQTGVFSYGYTF
J: TRBJ2-1; D: TRBD2; size: NA; V: TRBV27; DNA: TGTGCCAGCAGTTTGATGGCGGGAGGGCCGAATGAGCAGTTCTTC; CDR3: CASSLMAGGPNEQFF
J: TRBJ2-1; D: NA; size: NA; V: TRBV10-3; DNA: TGTGCCATCAGACTCAGTCCGGACCGGAACAATGAGCAGTTCTTC; CDR3: CAIRLSPDRNNEQFF
J: TRBJ2-1; D: TRBD2; size: NA; V: TRBV9; DNA: TGTGCCAGCAGCGGGGGACTAGCGTTCTACAATGAGCAGTTCTTC; CDR3: CASSGGLAFYNEQFF
J: TRBJ2-7; D: TRBD1; size: NA; V: TRBV6-1; DNA: TGTGCCAGCAGTGAAATTAAGGGGGCGGACGAGCAGTACTTC; CDR3: CASSEIKGADEQYF
J: TRBJ1-1; D: NA; size: NA; V: TRBV27; DNA: TGTGCCAGCAGTTCCCTGGGGGGATGGTTAGAAGCTTTCTTT; CDR3: CASSSLGGWLEAFF
J: TRBJ2-1; D: NA; size: NA; V: TRBV6-6; DNA: TGTGCCAGCAAACAGGGACCGAGGGATGAGCAGTTCTTC; CDR3: CASKQGPRDEQFF
J: TRBJ2-7; D: TRBD2; size: NA; V: TRBV7-2; DNA: TGTGCCAGCAGCTTAGCCGCGGGAGGAGGCTACGAGCAGTACTTC; CDR3: CASSLAAGGGYEQYF
J: TRBJ2-5; D: TRBD1; size: NA; V: TRBV7-9; DNA: TGTGCCAGCAGCTCAGGGGGACAGGGGGCACCAGAGACCCAGTACTTC; CDR3: CASSSGGQGAPETQYF
J: TRBJ2-7; D: TRBD2; size: NA; V: TRBV7-9; DNA: TGTGCCAGCAGCTATGGACTAGCGGTGGACTACGAGCAGTACTTC; CDR3: CASSYGLAVDYEQYF